This T cell receptor beta chain was captured in a study of blood T cell repertoires in COVID-19. Overall study: Sources were T cells, B-cell-depleted T cells, or PBMCs; the material itself was cDNA or gDNA.

Seattle patients were enrolled during active infection and followed longitudinally. Original methodology: How many nucleated cells were present was estimated from reference gene primer amplification. Clones were read by immunoSEQ multiplex PCR, and TCRdb kept only the in-frame ones, dropping some. From that table come the V and J calls and clone size; the DNA was used to work out D and trimming. The table has some 350,000 clones, 89% seen once. This clone was recorded only once. V shed 5 bases, J shed 14 bases, and the junction held 7 bases outside the gene matches. Germline V gives CDR1 MNHEY, CDR2 SVGAGI. CDR3 length: 13 amino acids.

Input material: peripheral blood. The rearrangement uses TRBV6-5 and TRBJ1-6; the match to TRBD1 covers 9 bases. The source of this sequence is a young woman with COVID-19, enrolled during active disease. The CDR3 nucleotides are TGTGCCAGCAGTCGGGACAGGGCTCCGGCCCTCCACTTT. Protein sequence: CASSRDRAPALHF.